The 4 T cell receptor beta chains reported below all come from one sample, sequenced in a study of CD8+ T cells in alopecia areata. The treatment denotes: oral pan-JAK inhibitor, 5-10 mg twice daily. cDNA prepared by RNA extraction and subsequent reverse transcription served as the template for sequencing. TCRdb keeps only in-frame clones here, not all; method: immunoSEQ multiplex PCR. The data contain approximately 200,000 clones, 58% of them singletons. Sequencing was performed on CD4+ T cells sorted from blood, taken at week 24, from a patient treated with tofacitinib. Source of these receptors: a human donor with alopecia areata.

The gene calls are TRBV21-1 and TRBJ2-7; the table gives TRBD2 as D, unverified against the DNA. TRBV21-1 is labeled a pseudogene. The CDR3 totals 17 residues. The CDR3 region has the DNA TGTGCCAGCAGCAAAGCAAGAGGGACTAGCGGGCACTACGAGCAGTACTTC. Protein sequence: CASSKARGTSGHYEQYF.

This clone was observed a single time. This rearrangement joins TRBV7-3 to TRBJ2-3; 10 nucleotides line up with TRBD2. Per germline, CDR1 SGHTA and CDR2 FQGTGA. This CDR3 is 17 amino acids long. Unmatched junction bases numbered 5, after V lost 0 bases and J lost 2 bases. For the CDR3, the DNA is TGTGCCAGCAGCTTAACTGCTAGCGGGGGAGACACAGATACGCAGTATTTT. Its protein product is CASSLTASGGDTDTQYF.

This clone has more than one count but fewer than ten. The V gene is TRBV19, the J gene TRBJ1-5, with D unresolved. The CDR3 loop spans 18 amino acids. The V gene's germline CDR1 is LNHDA and CDR2 SQIVND (reference sequence). V was pared by 2 bases and J by 2 bases, with 19 bases between. The CDR3 DNA sequence: TGTGCCAGTAGTATACCCCGGACCCGGGCAGTCGGCAATCAGCCCCAGCATTTT. Protein: CASSIPRTRAVGNQPQHF.

The V gene is TRBV6-6, the J gene TRBJ1-5; 8 nucleotides agree with TRBD1. The V and J ends lost 5 bases and 7 bases, in that order; junction bases with no gene match: 7. The CDR3 spans 14 residues. CDR1 is MNHNY, CDR2 SVGAGI, per germline (reference sequence). The DNA for the CDR3 is TGTGCCAGCAGTGGACAGGGAGGATGGCAGCCCCAGCATTTT. Its translation is CASSGQGGWQPQHF.